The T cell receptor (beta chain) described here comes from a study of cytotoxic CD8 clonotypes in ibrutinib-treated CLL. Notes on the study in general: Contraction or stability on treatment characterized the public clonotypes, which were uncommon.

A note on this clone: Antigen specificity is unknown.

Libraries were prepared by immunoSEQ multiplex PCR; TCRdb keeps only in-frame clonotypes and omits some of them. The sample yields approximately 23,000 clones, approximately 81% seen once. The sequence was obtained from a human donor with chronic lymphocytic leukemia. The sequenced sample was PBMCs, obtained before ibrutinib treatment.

In nucleotides, the CDR3 is TGTGCCACCAAGGGCCCCGGGGGAGAGACCCAGTACTTC. It encodes CATKGPGGETQYF. The rearrangement links TRBV10-3 to TRBJ2-5; D may be TRBD2 (6 bases). This CDR3 has 13 residues. V was shortened by 10 bases and J by 4 bases, with 16 bases between the two germline ends. CDR1 is ENHRY and CDR2 is SYGVKD in the germline V gene.